This entry lists 9 T cell receptor beta chains sequenced from one sample in a study of T cell changes during pregnancy in multiple sclerosis. Sequenced by immunoSEQ multiplex PCR; TCRdb stores in-frame clones only, minus some. The sample consists of roughly 70,000 clones, 92% of them appearing once. Sequences were derived from peripheral blood, sampled in the third trimester of pregnancy. All receptors come from a female donor in good health, enrolled as a control in a pregnancy study.

The chain recombines TRBV11-3 with TRBJ1-2; possible D gene TRBD1, 6 bases. Looked up from germline, CDR1 is SGHNT and CDR2 is YENEEA. This CDR3 comprises 17 residues. Trimming cost V 2 bases and J 7 bases, with 23 bases left between them. The CDR3 loop reads CASSLYHLGQILPGYTF. The DNA of the CDR3 is TGTGCCAGCAGCTTATACCATCTTGGACAGATACTTCCTGGCTACACCTTC.

This chain connects TRBV7-8 to TRBJ2-5; D might be TRBD1 (6 bases). V was trimmed by 0 bases and J by 3 bases, leaving 11 bases between them. Germline values: CDR1 SGHVS, CDR2 FQNEAQ. The CDR3 covers 15 residues. The CDR3 is CASSLARDNKETQYF. CDR3 bases: TGTGCCAGCAGCTTAGCCAGGGACAACAAAGAGACCCAGTACTTC.

This chain joins TRBV28 and TRBJ2-2, with TRBD1 as a possible D gene (5 bases). Looked up from germline, CDR1 is MDHEN and CDR2 is SYDVKM. The CDR3 is made up of 13 amino acids. The germline V and J ends were trimmed by 9 bases and 2 bases, with 10 bases remaining between them. CDR3 in amino acids: CASWTSNTGELFF. DNA for the CDR3: TGTGCCAGTTGGACATCAAACACCGGGGAGCTGTTTTTT.

This chain joins TRBV7-2 and TRBJ2-7, with 11 bases that match TRBD2. CDR3 length: 15 residues. CDR1 is SGHTA, CDR2 FQGNSA, per germline. J lost 3 bases, V lost 5 bases, and 6 bases had no gene match. This chain's CDR3 is CASSDTSGGYYEQYF. The CDR3 coding sequence is TGTGCCAGCAGCGATACTAGCGGGGGATACTACGAGCAGTACTTC.

This clone has a handful of counts. The chain is built from TRBV6-4 and TRBJ2-3; a weak D match, TRBD2 (6 bases). The CDR3 extends over 15 amino acids. Germline V CDR1 and CDR2: MRHNA, SNTAGT. V dropped 0 bases and J dropped 1 base, with 8 bases sitting between them. Here the CDR3 reads CASSDSPGGTDTQYF. CDR3 bases: TGTGCCAGCAGTGACTCCCCGGGGGGCACAGATACGCAGTATTTT.

The chain is built from TRBV29-1 and TRBJ2-3; D uncertain. Germline CDR1 is SQVTM and CDR2 is ANQGSEA. The V and J ends lost 7 bases and 1 base respectively, with 9 bases between them. CDR3 length: 12 residues. CDR3 amino acids: CSGGQGTDTQYF. The CDR3 bases are TGCAGCGGCGGTCAAGGCACAGATACGCAGTATTTT.

This sequence joins TRBV7-9 and TRBJ2-1, with D perhaps TRBD2 (5 bases). V was cut by 2 bases and J by 2 bases, with 10 bases left in between. The CDR3 covers 15 residues. The V gene's germline CDR1 is SEHNR and CDR2 FQNEAQ (reference sequence). The CDR3 spells CASSLLRATYNEQFF. CDR3 in DNA: TGTGCCAGCAGCTTATTGAGGGCAACCTACAATGAGCAGTTCTTC.

The CDR3 DNA reads as TGCGCCAGCAGCTTCGAGCGGGAGCTCGTGTACGAGCAGTACTTC. This gives the protein CASSFERELVYEQYF. The rearrangement uses TRBV5-1 and TRBJ2-7; 8 nucleotides align to TRBD2. The CDR3 is 15 residues long. CDR1 SGHRS and CDR2 YFSETQ come from the germline V gene. The V gene end was trimmed by 2 bases and the J gene end by 4 bases; junction bases not matched to a gene: 8. Looking up the rest from reference TRBV5-1 and TRBJ2-7 gives the full variable domain: KAGVTQTPRYLIKTRGQQVTLSCSPISGHRSVSWYQQTPGQGLQFLFEYFSETQRNKGNFPGRFSGRQFSNSRSEMNVSTLELGDSALYLCASSFERELVYEQYFGPGTRLTVT.

The chain uses TRBV28 and TRBJ2-7, with D perhaps TRBD2 (5 bases). V lost 2 bases to trimming and J lost 2 bases, with 10 bases between them. CDR1 and CDR2 (germline): MDHEN, SYDVKM. The CDR3 length is 14 residues. CDR3 DNA sequence: TGTGCCAGCAGTTTAGCGGGCGGAACCTACGAGCAGTACTTC. Translated: CASSLAGGTYEQYF.